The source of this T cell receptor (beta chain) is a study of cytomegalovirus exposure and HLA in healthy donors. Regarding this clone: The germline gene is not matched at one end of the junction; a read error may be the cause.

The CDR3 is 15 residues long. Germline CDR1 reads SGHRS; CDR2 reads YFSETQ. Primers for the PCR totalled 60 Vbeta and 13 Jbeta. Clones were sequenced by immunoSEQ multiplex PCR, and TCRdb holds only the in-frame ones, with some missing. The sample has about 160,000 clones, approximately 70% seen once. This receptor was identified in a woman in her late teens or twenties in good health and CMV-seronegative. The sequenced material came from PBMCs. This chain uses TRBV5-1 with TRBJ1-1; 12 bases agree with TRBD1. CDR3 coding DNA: TGCGCCAGCAGCGCGGGACAGGGGGCGGACACTGAAGCTCTCTTT. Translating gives CASSAGQGADTEALF.